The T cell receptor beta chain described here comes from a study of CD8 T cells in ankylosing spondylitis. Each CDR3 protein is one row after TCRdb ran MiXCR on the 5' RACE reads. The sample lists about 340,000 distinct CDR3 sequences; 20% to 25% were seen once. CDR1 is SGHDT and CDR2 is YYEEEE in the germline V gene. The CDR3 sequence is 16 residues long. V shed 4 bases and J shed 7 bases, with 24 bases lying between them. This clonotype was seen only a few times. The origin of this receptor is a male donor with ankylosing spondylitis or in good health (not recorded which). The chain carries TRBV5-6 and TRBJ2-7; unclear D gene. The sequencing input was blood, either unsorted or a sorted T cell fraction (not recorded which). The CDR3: CASSPSGPGPRREQYF. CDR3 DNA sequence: TGTGCCAGCAGCCCTTCCGGCCCGGGCCCGAGAAGGGAGCAGTACTTC.